The 15 T cell receptor beta chains presented below share a single source sample, sequenced in a study of CD8 T cells in ankylosing spondylitis (TCRdb year 2017). Library preparation used 5' RACE. Sequencing was carried out with an Illumina HiSeq 2500. TCRdb cleaned the public reads at Q25 with fastp, built clones with MiXCR and kept in-frame beta chains. Rows matching on CDR3 protein sequence are summarized as one entry with the most common DNA and genes. The sample profile shows about 160,000 distinct CDR3 sequences; around 43% of them were found once. The ten largest clones represent over 12% of the sample. The specimen sequenced was synovial fluid, either unsorted or a sorted T cell fraction (not recorded which). Every receptor here comes from a male donor with ankylosing spondylitis.

This clonotype was counted many times. The rearrangement links TRBV5-1 to TRBJ2-7; no definite D call. The CDR3 runs 14 residues. CDR1 SGHRS and CDR2 YFSETQ come from the germline V gene. Trimming cost V 0 bases and J 2 bases, with 9 bases left between them. The CDR3 DNA reads as TGCGCCAGCAGCTTGGAACAGCCAACCTACGAGCAGTACTTC. Protein sequence: CASSLEQPTYEQYF.

The chain combines TRBV4-2 with TRBJ2-2, with 8 bases that match TRBD2. CDR1 and CDR2 (germline): LGHNA, YNFKEQ. CDR3 length: 15 amino acids. J lost 5 bases, V lost 5 bases, and 7 bases had no gene match. DNA for the CDR3: TGTGCCAGCAGCTTTCGGGGGGGGGTGACCGGGGAGCTGTTTTTT. Protein sequence: CASSFRGGVTGELFF.

This clonotype was seen more than once but under ten times. The V call is TRBV29-1, the J call TRBJ2-7; D is possibly TRBD2 (7 bases). This CDR3 is 14 amino acids long. Germline V lookup: CDR1 SQVTM, CDR2 ANQGSEA. Trimming took off 1 base at V and 2 bases at J, with 12 bases between the two ends. CDR3 DNA: TGCAGCGTTGAAGTTGACGGGGGGCCCTACGAGCAGTACTTC. This translates into CSVEVDGGPYEQYF.

This clonotype was observed a few times. The chain has TRBV6-5 and TRBJ2-1; D is undetermined. The V end was cut by 0 bases, the J end by 4 bases, with 7 bases between. CDR3 length: 14 amino acids. Germline V lookup: CDR1 MNHEY, CDR2 SVGAGI. The CDR3 region is CASSYSWLYNEQFF. CDR3 DNA sequence: TGTGCCAGCAGTTACTCGTGGTTATACAATGAGCAGTTCTTC.

This chain uses TRBV28 with TRBJ2-2; 10 bases line up with TRBD1. V was clipped by 2 bases and J by 4 bases; unmatched bases: 10. Per the germline V gene, CDR1 is MDHEN and CDR2 is SYDVKM. The CDR3 extends over 18 amino acids. DNA of the CDR3: TGTGCCAGCAGTTTAACCCTCGACAGGGGGCGCGTCACCGGGGAGCTGTTTTTT. Translating it yields CASSLTLDRGRVTGELFF.

This clonotype appeared a few times. This chain joins TRBV6-5 and TRBJ1-1, with D possibly matching TRBD1 (5 bases). Germline V gene sequence: CDR1 MNHEY, CDR2 SVGAGI. The CDR3 runs to 14 residues. V lost 2 bases and J 4 bases, leaving 11 bases between the germline ends. The CDR3 coding sequence is TGTGCCAGCAGTTACGGACATGAGGGCACTGAAGCTTTCTTT. Translating it yields CASSYGHEGTEAFF.

The chain has TRBV15 and TRBJ2-3, with TRBD1 identical over 9 bases. This CDR3 is built from 15 residues. V was clipped by 3 bases and J by 2 bases; unmatched bases: 3. Germline V CDR1 and CDR2: LNHNV, YYDKDF (reference sequence). In DNA form, the CDR3 reads TGTGCCACCAGCAGGGACAGGGGAATCACAGATACGCAGTATTTT. As protein: CATSRDRGITDTQYF.

This clonotype has more than one count but fewer than ten. This chain connects TRBV7-9 to TRBJ2-5; tentative D call: TRBD2 (5 bases). This CDR3 is built from 15 residues. Germline CDR1 and CDR2: SEHNR and FQNEAQ (reference sequence). V was cut by 3 bases and J by 1 base, with 12 bases left in between. Here the CDR3 reads CASSLLLVGQETQYF. The CDR3 region has the DNA TGTGCCAGCAGCTTGTTACTAGTCGGCCAAGAGACCCAGTACTTC.

In its sample, this clonotype was seen many times. This chain uses TRBV10-3 with TRBJ2-7; no firm D call. The CDR3 is 14 amino acids. The V and J ends lost 3 bases and 5 bases respectively, with 14 bases between them. Germline lookup yields CDR1 ENHRY and CDR2 SYGVKD. The CDR3 sequence: CAISEPTLSNEQYF. CDR3 DNA: TGTGCCATCAGTGAACCGACTCTGAGCAACGAGCAGTACTTC.

The V call is TRBV12-3 or TRBV12-4, the J call TRBJ2-3; D might be TRBD1 (6 bases). V lost 2 bases and J 3 bases, leaving 9 bases between the germline ends. The CDR3 contains 14 residues. The CDR3 loop is CASSLLGATDTQYF. Written as DNA, the CDR3 is TGTGCCAGCAGTTTACTGGGGGCTACAGATACGCAGTATTTT.

This clonotype appeared a few times. The rearrangement joins TRBV7-9 to TRBJ2-1, with TRBD2 matching over 7 bases. There are 15 residues in the CDR3. CDR1 and CDR2 (germline): SEHNR, FQNEAQ (reference sequence). Germline trimming cut 1 base from V and 6 bases from J; bases unmatched to any gene: 6. The CDR3 sequence is CASSLVGGTGNEQFF. CDR3 coding DNA: TGTGCCAGCAGCTTAGTGGGGGGGACTGGCAATGAGCAGTTCTTC.

The chain combines TRBV13 with TRBJ2-5, with D unclear. Germline V lookup: CDR1 PRHDT, CDR2 FYEKMQ (reference sequence). The CDR3 has 13 residues. V lost 2 bases to trimming and J lost 2 bases, with 6 bases between them. This CDR3 is CASSLKGQETQYF. CDR3 coding DNA: TGTGCCAGCAGCTTAAAAGGTCAAGAGACCCAGTACTTC.

In its sample, this clonotype was seen a few times. The rearrangement joins TRBV10-2 to TRBJ1-2, with D perhaps matching TRBD1 (5 bases). This CDR3 is 14 amino acids long. The germline V gene encodes CDR1 WSHSY and CDR2 SAAADI. Trimming removed 3 bases from V and 0 bases from J, with 8 bases in between. The CDR3 bases are TGCGCCAGCAGTGACGACAGTCCTAACTATGGCTACACCTTC. It translates to CASSDDSPNYGYTF.

The rearrangement joins TRBV4-3 to TRBJ2-1; 8 bases are a match to TRBD2. There are 16 residues in the CDR3. V shed 3 bases and J 7 bases; nucleotides not matched to a gene: 11. Germline CDR1 is LGHNA and CDR2 is YSLEER. CDR3 sequence: CASSQNSGNGGNEQFF. CDR3 DNA sequence: TGCGCCAGCAGCCAGAATAGCGGGAACGGAGGGAATGAGCAGTTCTTC.

This clonotype was seen only a few times. V usage is TRBV15 and J usage is TRBJ2-2; 8 bases fit TRBD1. CDR1 and CDR2 (germline): LNHNV, YYDKDF (reference sequence). The CDR3 extends over 16 amino acids. With 3 bases clipped from V and 1 base from J, the junction kept 4 bases outside the gene matches. CDR3 DNA sequence: TGTGCCACCAGCAGCCCAGGGGGCTTGAACACCGGGGAGCTGTTTTTT. Amino acids: CATSSPGGLNTGELFF.